Included here is one T cell receptor beta chain sequence, with context. Antigen unknown. Sequencing used immunoSEQ multiplex PCR; TCRdb keeps in-frame clones, though not all of them. The sample contains some 30,000 clones, roughly 60% of which appear only once. This sample stems from a study of vaccination effects on CD4 cells after COVID-19. The overall study: Relative to the second dose, post-vaccine samples were obtained a median of 72 days later. General study findings and limits: After vaccination, at late timepoints, clones induced by infection and by vaccine contracted markedly. Early post-infection timepoints were absent, and convalescent patients were few.

Ahead of sequencing, the ViraFEST assay grew antigen-specific CD4+ T cells using viral peptide pools. The culture ran for around ten days before CD4+ T cells were isolated. Each participant was given two doses of one vaccine (BNT162b2 or mRNA-1273). Among the vaccine recipients, none had a prior SARS-CoV-2 infection, and nucleocapsid antibodies were negative. CDR1 and CDR2 from the germline V gene are SGDLS and YYNGEE. The CDR3 has 19 amino acids. The V gene end was trimmed by 1 base and the J gene end by 0 bases; junction bases not matched to a gene: 12. The chain couples TRBV9 to TRBJ2-3; the match to TRBD2 covers 9 bases. This clonotype originated in a human donor who received a COVID-19 vaccine. Sequenced here: CD4+ T cells from PBMCs cultured with SARS-CoV-2 spike peptides, sampled after COVID-19 vaccination. CDR3 DNA: TGTGCCAGCAGCGTAATGGCGGGGGGGCCAGTAATCAGCACAGATACGCAGTATTTT. It encodes CASSVMAGGPVISTDTQYF.